These 7 T cell receptor beta chains came from one sample sequenced in a study of siplizumab effects on memory and regulatory T cells. Profiling relied on immunoSEQ multiplex PCR, and the TCRdb table lists in-frame clones only, not all of them. The sample yields over 100,000 clones, over 90% seen once. The source material was Tregs sorted from blood. These receptors all come from a human donor in good health.

In its sample, this clone was seen once. The chain combines TRBV4-1 with TRBJ2-7; D unclear. Germline CDR1 MGHRA, CDR2 YSYEKL. This CDR3 spans 14 amino acids. The V gene lost 1 base and the J gene lost 4 bases, with 11 bases spanning the gap. The chain's CDR3 is CASSQVRSQYEQYF. In nucleotides, the CDR3 is TGCGCCAGCAGCCAAGTTAGGTCTCAGTACGAGCAGTACTTC.

This chain joins TRBV19 and TRBJ1-5, with 9 bases that match TRBD1. Germline values: CDR1 LNHDA, CDR2 SQIVND (reference sequence). V lost 2 bases and J lost 5; bases outside the gene matches: 13. The CDR3 length is 18 residues. The CDR3 DNA follows: TGTGCCAGTAGTATAAACAGGGGGCCGAGCGCCATACATCAGCCCCAGCATTTT. It yields the protein CASSINRGPSAIHQPQHF.

This sequence joins TRBV11-2 and TRBJ2-6, with D unresolved. Germline assignment: CDR1 SGHAT and CDR2 FQNNGV. The CDR3 spans 14 residues. V was shortened by 4 bases and J by 0 bases, with 4 bases between the two germline ends. The CDR3 loop reads CASSSISGANVLTF. The CDR3 nucleotides are TGTGCCAGCAGCTCGATCTCTGGGGCCAACGTCCTGACTTTC. The full variable domain, its missing parts supplied by reference TRBV11-2 and TRBJ2-6, is EAGVAQSPRYKIIEKRQSVAFWCNPISGHATLYWYQQILGQGPKLLIQFQNNGVVDDSQLPKDRFSAERLKGVDSTLKIQPAKLEDSAVYLCASSSISGANVLTFGAGSRLTVL.

CDR3 sequence (DNA): TGTGCCAGCTCGCGTACTACTAGCACAGATACGCAGTATTTT. Its translation: CASSRTTSTDTQYF. This chain links TRBV6-6 with TRBJ2-3; no clear D. V lost 8 bases to trimming and J lost 0 bases, with 12 bases between them. The V gene's germline CDR1 is MNHNY and CDR2 SVGAGI (reference sequence). The CDR3 runs to 14 residues.

V usage is TRBV4-2 and J usage is TRBJ2-5; TRBD2 matches 11 bases. Germline trimming cut 4 bases from V and 3 bases from J; bases unmatched to any gene: 16. Germline CDR1 reads LGHNA; CDR2 reads YNFKEQ. The CDR3 spans 19 residues. CDR3 DNA: TGTGCCAGCAGCCGGGTGAGACTAGCGGGGTCGCAAACCAAAGAGACCCAGTACTTC. This codes for CASSRVRLAGSQTKETQYF.

The V and J genes are TRBV6-1 and TRBJ1-5, with D hard to call. The CDR3 runs to 14 residues. Germline assignment: CDR1 MNHNS and CDR2 SASEGT. Between the trimmed V and J ends, which lost 2 bases and 1 base, there was a span of 6 bases. DNA of the CDR3: TGTGCCAGCAGTGAACAGTCAAGCAATCAGCCCCAGCATTTT. Its protein is CASSEQSSNQPQHF.

The chain combines TRBV7-9 with TRBJ2-3; a weak D match, TRBD1 (6 bases). Germline V gives CDR1 SEHNR, CDR2 FQNEAQ (reference sequence). This CDR3 region has 15 residues. V was cut by 5 bases and J by 1 base, with 13 bases left in between. The CDR3 DNA follows: TGTGCCAGCAGCCAGGGGCTAGGGGGCACAGATACGCAGTATTTT. This sequence encodes CASSQGLGGTDTQYF.